Following are 24 T cell receptor beta chains from one sample sequenced in a study of CD8+ T cells in alopecia areata. The sequencing template was cDNA reverse transcribed from extracted RNA. Measured with immunoSEQ multiplex PCR; TCRdb has only the in-frame clones, and not every one. There are about 200,000 clones in the sample; more than 55% occur only once, and around 5.1% lies in the top ten. Sequences were obtained from CD8+ T cells sorted from blood. The receptors were gathered from a human donor in good health.

The genes are TRBV7-6 and TRBJ2-3, with 10 bases matching TRBD1. V gave up 4 bases and J gave up 1 base; unmatched junction bases: 2. The CDR3 has 15 amino acids. Germline CDR1 SGHVS, CDR2 FNYEAQ. CDR3: CASSSGTGGTDTQYF. The CDR3 nucleotides read TGTGCCAGCAGCTCCGGGACAGGGGGCACAGATACGCAGTATTTT.

The V gene is TRBV27, the J gene TRBJ2-7; tentatively, D is TRBD1 (5 bases). CDR1 MNHEY and CDR2 SMNVEV come from the germline V gene (reference sequence). This CDR3 contains 17 residues. Trimming removed 3 bases at V and 4 bases at J, with 22 bases between. The CDR3 loop is CASSFVPLAGNWYEQYF. CDR3 bases: TGTGCCAGCAGTTTTGTCCCCCTGGCAGGGAACTGGTACGAGCAGTACTTC.

The rearrangement uses TRBV7-2 and TRBJ2-7; possible D gene TRBD1, 6 bases. CDR1 SGHTA and CDR2 FQGNSA come from the germline V gene. Between the trimmed V and J ends, which lost 5 bases and 4 bases, there was a span of 18 bases. CDR3 length: 15 residues. The CDR3 coding sequence is TGTGCCAGCAGCGCAGGGACAAGCCCGCTGTACGAGCAGTACTTC. Amino acids: CASSAGTSPLYEQYF.

This clone has a handful of counts. The V call is TRBV13, the J call TRBJ2-7; the D gene is possibly TRBD2 (6 bases). Between the trimmed V and J ends, which lost 0 bases and 1 base, there was a span of 7 bases. Germline CDR1 is PRHDT and CDR2 is FYEKMQ (reference sequence). The CDR3 covers 14 residues. CDR3 bases: TGTGCCAGCAGCTTAGGCCGGGAGTCCTACGAGCAGTACTTC. Protein: CASSLGRESYEQYF.

The chain has TRBV13 and TRBJ2-7; 8 bases line up with TRBD1. J gave up 3 bases and V 3 bases, and 4 bases lay outside the gene matches. Germline V gene lookup returns CDR1 PRHDT and CDR2 FYEKMQ (reference sequence). The CDR3 has 14 residues. CDR3 coding DNA: TGTGCCAGCAGCTTCAGGGACAGGCTCTACGAGCAGTACTTC. Translated: CASSFRDRLYEQYF.

The rearrangement joins TRBV5-8 to TRBJ2-7; no reliable D call. Germline values: CDR1 SGHTS, CDR2 YDEGEE. V lost 4 bases to trimming and J lost 0 bases, with 5 bases between them. The CDR3 is 12 amino acids. CDR3 nucleotide sequence: TGTGCCAGCAGCCTCCCCTCCTACGAGCAGTACTTC. Translating gives CASSLPSYEQYF.

This clone appeared a few times. The V gene is TRBV2, the J gene TRBJ1-4; a possible D gene is TRBD1 (6 bases). CDR3 length: 14 amino acids. CDR1 is SNHLY and CDR2 is FYNNEI in the germline V gene. The V and J ends lost 7 bases and 0 bases respectively, with 9 bases between them. The CDR3 here is CASNHRATNEKLFF. Written as DNA, the CDR3 is TGTGCCAGCAATCACAGGGCAACTAATGAAAAACTGTTTTTT. The whole variable domain, remainder taken from reference TRBV2 and TRBJ1-4, is EPEVTQTPSHQVTQMGQEVILRCVPISNHLYFYWYRQILGQKVEFLVSFYNNEISEKSEIFDDQFSVERPDGSNFTLKIRSTKLEDSAMYFCASNHRATNEKLFFGSGTQLSVL.

This clone was recorded once. The rearrangement joins TRBV27 to TRBJ2-7, with a weak D call TRBD1 (5 bases). Germline V CDR1 and CDR2: MNHEY, SMNVEV (reference sequence). Trimming cost V 0 bases and J 0 bases, with 9 bases left between them. The CDR3 length is 15 residues. DNA for the CDR3: TGTGCCAGCAGTTTATCCTCAGGGCCCTCCTACGAGCAGTACTTC. Its translation: CASSLSSGPSYEQYF.

This clone appeared a few times. The J gene is TRBJ1-1, the V gene TRBV11-2; no firm D call. The CDR3 has 13 amino acids. Trimming left V 5 bases short and J 4 bases short, with 11 bases between. The germline gives CDR1 SGHAT, CDR2 FQNNGV. The CDR3 region is CASSPTRSTEAFF. The DNA of the CDR3 is TGTGCCAGCAGCCCGACCCGAAGCACTGAAGCTTTCTTT.

This clone was recorded a few times. The J gene is TRBJ1-4, the V gene TRBV19; D possibly corresponds to TRBD1 (5 bases). Trimming cost V 4 bases and J 8 bases, with 14 bases left between them. The CDR3 contains 14 residues. Germline assignment: CDR1 LNHDA and CDR2 SQIVND (reference sequence). The CDR3 DNA follows: TGTGCCAGTAGTACATCCCAGGGCGGAGAAAAACTGTTTTTT. Amino acid sequence: CASSTSQGGEKLFF.

This clone was picked up a small number of times. This rearrangement joins TRBV5-4 to TRBJ2-3; D is undetermined. Germline values: CDR1 SGHNT, CDR2 YYREEE (reference sequence). V was clipped by 4 bases and J by 3 bases, with 15 bases between them. This CDR3 is built from 15 residues. The CDR3 DNA reads TGTGCCAGCAGCCGAGCCCTCCGGAGAACAGATACGCAGTATTTT. Translated: CASSRALRRTDTQYF.

Only a few counts were recorded for this clone. The gene calls are TRBV27 and TRBJ2-6; D might be TRBD2 (5 bases). CDR1 is MNHEY and CDR2 is SMNVEV in the germline V gene (reference sequence). The CDR3 runs to 13 residues. The V end lost 7 bases, the J end lost 2 bases, and 6 bases lay between the germline ends. The chain's CDR3 is CASTRAGANVLTF. The CDR3 region has the DNA TGTGCCAGCACGAGGGCTGGGGCCAACGTCCTGACTTTC.

This clone was seen a handful of times. CDR3 sequence (DNA): TGTGCCAGCAGTTTGAAGGCGGGGGGGTACCAAGAGACCCAGTACTTC. Encoded protein: CASSLKAGGYQETQYF. The chain uses TRBV27 and TRBJ2-5; 9 bases are a match to TRBD2. The CDR3 spans 16 residues. Germline V CDR1 and CDR2: MNHEY, SMNVEV (reference sequence). V gave up 3 bases and J gave up 0 bases; unmatched junction bases: 5.

This clone was counted a few times. The V call is TRBV7-9, the J call TRBJ2-7, with unresolved D. The CDR3 is 11 amino acids. V was clipped by 4 bases and J by 6 bases, with 7 bases between them. Germline CDR1 is SEHNR and CDR2 is FQNEAQ (reference sequence). The CDR3 nucleotides read TGTGCCAGCAGCTCGGACCCCGAGCAGTACTTC. Translated: CASSSDPEQYF.

There are a few counts of this clone. The chain links TRBV13 to TRBJ2-7; tentatively, D is TRBD1 (8 bases). Germline V gene sequence: CDR1 PRHDT, CDR2 FYEKMQ (reference sequence). CDR3 length: 14 residues. Between the trimmed V and J ends, which lost 2 bases and 7 bases, there was a span of 15 bases. This CDR3 is CASSLQQGGSEQYF. The CDR3 DNA reads TGTGCCAGCAGCTTACAACAGGGGGGGAGTGAGCAGTACTTC. The full variable domain, rest sourced from reference TRBV13 and TRBJ2-7, is AAGVIQSPRHLIKEKRETATLKCYPIPRHDTVYWYQQGPGQDPQFLISFYEKMQSDKGSIPDRFSAQQFSDYHSELNMSSLELGDSALYFCASSLQQGGSEQYFGPGTRLTVT.

This clone was observed a few times. This rearrangement joins TRBV10-1 to TRBJ2-4; possibly TRBD1 for D (5 bases). This CDR3 spans 15 amino acids. Germline assignment: CDR1 WNHNN and CDR2 SYGVQD (reference sequence). Deletions cut 3 bases from V and 8 bases from J, with 17 bases between. The CDR3 protein is CASSDRVGKEHIQYF. CDR3 bases: TGCGCCAGCAGTGACAGGGTAGGGAAGGAACACATTCAGTACTTC.

The sample holds a few counts of this clone. The V gene is TRBV18, the J gene TRBJ1-1; no clear D. The CDR3 loop spans 13 amino acids. Germline V CDR1 and CDR2: KGHSH, LQKENI. Deletions cut 4 bases from V and 5 bases from J, with 11 bases between. CDR3 nucleotides: TGTGCCAGCTCACGGTTGAGACTAACTGAAGCTTTCTTT. It codes for CASSRLRLTEAFF.

This chain connects TRBV2 to TRBJ2-7; no firm D call. V shed 7 bases and J shed 2 bases, with 12 bases lying between them. Germline CDR1 reads SNHLY; CDR2 reads FYNNEI. The CDR3 is 13 amino acids. CDR3 sequence reads: CASKADATYEQYF. CDR3 DNA sequence: TGTGCCAGCAAAGCAGACGCCACCTACGAGCAGTACTTC.

This clone was observed a few times. The rearrangement uses TRBV6-1 and TRBJ2-7; D is ambiguous. V lost 4 bases and J lost 0, with 7 bases in between. Germline V gives CDR1 MNHNS, CDR2 SASEGT. This CDR3 has 13 amino acids. The CDR3 loop is CASSVDPSYEQYF. CDR3 nucleotide sequence: TGTGCCAGCAGTGTTGACCCCTCCTACGAGCAGTACTTC.

V and J are TRBV9 and TRBJ2-7; maybe TRBD1 (5 bases). The V end lost 0 bases, the J end lost 1 base, and 8 bases lay between the germline ends. In germline, CDR1 is SGDLS, CDR2 YYNGEE. The CDR3 loop spans 14 amino acids. In DNA, the CDR3 is TGTGCCAGCAGCGTAGGGACAACGTCCTACGAGCAGTACTTC. Its translation: CASSVGTTSYEQYF.

This sequence joins TRBV19 and TRBJ1-2, with 7 bases that match TRBD1. The J segment lost 4 bases and the V segment lost 7 bases, leaving 6 bases of the junction unmatched. The CDR3 is 13 residues long. Germline CDR1 is LNHDA and CDR2 is SQIVND (reference sequence). CDR3 nucleotides: TGTGCCAGTATACAGCCAGGGGGCTATGGCTACACCTTC. Translating it yields CASIQPGGYGYTF.

V gene TRBV29-1 combines with J gene TRBJ1-3; D is perhaps TRBD1 (6 bases). Trimming stripped 6 bases from V and 2 bases from J, with 17 bases between. Germline loops: CDR1 SQVTM, CDR2 ANQGSEA. CDR3 length: 15 residues. CDR3 nucleotides: TGCAGCGTGAAAGCGGGGGCCGGGCCTGGAAACACCATATATTTT. It is translated as CSVKAGAGPGNTIYF.

The chain joins TRBV6-1 to TRBJ2-2; the D gene is possibly TRBD2 (5 bases). Germline V gene sequence: CDR1 MNHNS, CDR2 SASEGT. There are 12 residues in the CDR3. Trimming pared 10 bases from V and 5 bases from J, leaving 11 bases between. The CDR3 DNA reads as TGTGCCACGTTTCCGGGGACCGGGGAGCTGTTTTTT. This translates into CATFPGTGELFF.

The rearrangement uses TRBV29-1 and TRBJ1-2; 9 bases line up with TRBD1. This CDR3 spans 13 amino acids. The junction had 3 bases not matched to a gene; V was cut back by 3 bases and J by 4 bases. Germline loops: CDR1 SQVTM, CDR2 ANQGSEA. The CDR3 DNA reads TGCAGCGTTGAGGACAGGGGTGGCTATGGCTACACCTTC. As protein: CSVEDRGGYGYTF.